The source of this TCR beta chain is a study of blood T cells in healthy people across ages. Looked up from germline, CDR1 is KGHSH and CDR2 is LQKENI. The V segment lost 3 bases and the J segment 3 bases; nucleotides outside the gene matches: 9. The CDR3 is made up of 16 amino acids. Study observations and caveats: Diversity of TCR beta per million T cells declined in a roughly linear way with age. It was found that TCR beta diversity correlated strongly with the percentage of naive T cells.

The authors ran a second PCR of about 6 to 11 cycles using a sample-barcoded 5' primer and a J-beta primer mix. Each cDNA molecule carried a tag from a template-switch adaptor that contained 12 random nucleotides. TCRdb recomputed calls from the 5' RACE reads with MiXCR, one row per CDR3 protein. The repertoire includes 850,000 to 1,300,000 distinct CDR3 sequences, less than 50% of them detected once, and approximately 20% sits in the top ten. As regards this clonotype: Its antigen is unidentified.

The V and J genes are TRBV18 and TRBJ2-3, with TRBD2 matching over 7 bases. Source material: blood. This receptor was obtained from an older woman in good health. The CDR3 sequence is CASSPRLAERTDTQYF. DNA for the CDR3: TGTGCCAGCTCACCCCGCCTAGCGGAGAGAACAGATACGCAGTATTTT.